Listed here are 28 T cell receptor beta chains from one sample, sequenced in a study of blood T cell repertoires in COVID-19. Repertoires were generated with immunoSEQ multiplex PCR, while TCRdb's copy carries only in-frame clones and drops some. The data contain about 59,000 clones, approximately 80% of them singletons. The sequenced material came from peripheral blood. The origin of the receptors is a woman in her 70s with acute or convalescent COVID-19.

The chain recombines TRBV7-2 with TRBJ2-1, with 7 bases aligning to TRBD2. J lost 3 bases, V lost 1 base, and 6 bases had no gene match. This CDR3 region has 16 residues. From germline, CDR1 is SGHTA and CDR2 FQGNSA. CDR3 in amino acids: CASSLVRLAVYNEQFF. CDR3 coding DNA: TGTGCCAGCAGCTTAGTCCGGCTAGCGGTCTACAATGAGCAGTTCTTC.

This sequence joins TRBV12-3 or TRBV12-4 and TRBJ2-1; 8 bases are a match to TRBD2. CDR3 length equals 13 residues. V trimming: 6 bases; J trimming: 5 bases; junction bases outside the gene matches: 3. The CDR3 nucleotides read TGTGCCAGCAGCCTTAGCGGGGACAATGAGCAGTTCTTC. It encodes CASSLSGDNEQFF.

V is TRBV2 and J is TRBJ1-2; a possible D gene is TRBD1 (6 bases). Trimming shortened V by 6 bases and J by 6 bases, and 11 bases separated the two germline ends. This CDR3 is 12 amino acids long. Germline V gene lookup returns CDR1 SNHLY and CDR2 FYNNEI. The CDR3 reads CASREGDHGYTF. In nucleotides, the CDR3 is TGTGCCAGCAGAGAGGGGGATCATGGCTACACCTTC.

This chain joins TRBV10-3 and TRBJ2-1, with D possibly matching TRBD1 (6 bases). V lost 6 bases and J 7 bases, leaving 7 bases between the germline ends. Germline V lookup: CDR1 ENHRY, CDR2 SYGVKD. The CDR3 has 11 residues. The CDR3 coding sequence is TGTGCCATCAGCACAGGGAATGAGCAGTTCTTC. Protein product: CAISTGNEQFF.

This rearrangement joins TRBV6-5 to TRBJ2-4, with 9 bases matching TRBD1. V shed 5 bases and J 5 bases; nucleotides not matched to a gene: 7. This CDR3 comprises 15 residues. Germline V gene data show CDR1 as MNHEY and CDR2 as SVGAGI. DNA for the CDR3: TGTGCCAGCAGTACCCTGACAGGGGGGGAAAACATTCAGTACTTC. Protein: CASSTLTGGENIQYF.

The V gene is TRBV18, the J gene TRBJ1-6; unclear D gene. The ends were cut back, 2 bases at V and 0 bases at J, with 11 bases in the middle. Germline V lookup: CDR1 KGHSH, CDR2 LQKENI. This CDR3 contains 17 residues. Here the CDR3 DNA reads TGTGCCAGCTCACCAAACAGCTTAAGCTCCTATAATTCACCCCTCCACTTT. It yields the protein CASSPNSLSSYNSPLHF.

This clone was counted a single time. The J gene is TRBJ1-5, the V gene TRBV6-5; perhaps TRBD1 as D (5 bases). V shed 11 bases and J shed 0 bases, with 11 bases lying between them. The germline CDR1 and CDR2 sequences are MNHEY and SVGAGI. The CDR3 length is 13 residues. The CDR3 spells CAGATGSNQPQHF. In DNA, the CDR3 is TGTGCCGGTGCTACAGGTAGCAATCAGCCCCAGCATTTT.

This chain connects TRBV6-5 to TRBJ1-1; TRBD1 agrees at 9 bases. The CDR3 extends over 13 amino acids. The V gene end was trimmed by 6 bases and the J gene end by 8 bases; junction bases not matched to a gene: 7. CDR1 is MNHEY, CDR2 SVGAGI, per germline. The CDR3 DNA follows: TGTGCCAGCAGACGGACAGGGGTCGAAGAAGCTTTCTTT. As protein: CASRRTGVEEAFF.

The chain joins TRBV6-5 to TRBJ2-3; D not certain. Looked up from germline, CDR1 is MNHEY and CDR2 is SVGAGI. CDR3 length: 14 amino acids. Trimming took off 6 bases at V and 3 bases at J, with 13 bases between the two ends. CDR3 region: CASSRTDATDTQYF. Written as DNA, the CDR3 is TGTGCCAGCAGCCGTACAGACGCGACAGATACGCAGTATTTT.

This clone turned up a few times. The chain is built from TRBV4-1 and TRBJ2-1; 9 nucleotides align to TRBD2. With V trimmed by 4 bases and J by 7 bases, 5 bases remained unmatched. Per the germline V gene, CDR1 is MGHRA and CDR2 is YSYEKL. The CDR3 extends over 14 amino acids. The chain's CDR3 is CASSRQRGDNEQFF. The CDR3 DNA reads TGCGCCAGCAGCCGGCAGCGGGGGGATAATGAGCAGTTCTTC.

The rearrangement joins TRBV5-8 to TRBJ2-7; D is uncertain. The CDR3 is 13 amino acids. V lost 1 base and J lost 2, with 7 bases in between. Germline CDR1 SGHTS, CDR2 YDEGEE. For the CDR3, the DNA is TGTGCCAGCAGCTTGTCAGGTACCTACGAGCAGTACTTC. It yields the protein CASSLSGTYEQYF.

The CDR3 DNA reads TGTGCCAGCAGCTTGGTTACAGGACAGGGGTACAGGAACACTGAAGCTTTCTTT. It translates to CASSLVTGQGYRNTEAFF. The chain has TRBV7-8 and TRBJ1-1, with TRBD1 matching 9 bases. Germline CDR1 is SGHVS and CDR2 is FQNEAQ. The CDR3 is 18 residues long. V shed 3 bases, J shed 1 base, and the junction held 12 bases outside the gene matches.

The chain has TRBV3-1 (or the pseudogene TRBV3-2) and TRBJ2-7; 7 bases line up with TRBD1. Germline CDR1 LGHDT, CDR2 YNNKEL (reference sequence). This CDR3 region has 14 residues. Trimming removed 4 bases from V and 7 bases from J; junction bases left unmatched: 10. The CDR3 DNA follows: TGTGCCAGCAGCCCCGTGAGGGGGCTCGGTGAGCAGTACTTC. This codes for CASSPVRGLGEQYF.

This chain connects TRBV28 to TRBJ1-1; 8 bases are a match to TRBD1. The CDR3 is made up of 13 amino acids. The V gene end was trimmed by 6 bases and the J gene end by 1 base; junction bases not matched to a gene: 1. CDR1 is MDHEN, CDR2 SYDVKM, per germline. DNA of the CDR3: TGTGCCAGCAGGACAGGGGCGAACACTGAAGCTTTCTTT. Amino acids: CASRTGANTEAFF.

This chain connects TRBV5-1 to TRBJ2-2, with 9 bases matching TRBD1. V lost 2 bases, J lost 7 bases, and 9 bases stayed unmatched. This CDR3 region has 16 residues. The germline V gene encodes CDR1 SGHRS and CDR2 YFSETQ. The CDR3 reads CASSLGTGTTGGELFF. Here the CDR3 DNA reads TGCGCCAGCAGCTTAGGGACAGGGACGACTGGCGGGGAGCTGTTTTTT.

The chain combines TRBV28 with TRBJ2-2; D is possibly TRBD2 (6 bases). CDR1 MDHEN and CDR2 SYDVKM come from the germline V gene. Trimming took off 6 bases at V and 4 bases at J, with 9 bases between the two ends. The CDR3 totals 13 residues. The CDR3: CASRFGSTGELFF. The CDR3 DNA reads as TGTGCCAGCAGGTTCGGGAGCACCGGGGAGCTGTTTTTT. Variable domain in full (rest from reference TRBV28 and TRBJ2-2): DVKVTQSSRYLVKRTGEKVFLECVQDMDHENMFWYRQDPGLGLRLIYFSYDVKMKEKGDIPEGYSVSREKKERFSLILESASTNQTSMYLCASRFGSTGELFFGEGSRLTVL.

This clone appeared a few times. The chain is built from TRBV30 and TRBJ2-1, with 11 positions matching TRBD2. This CDR3 region has 17 residues. CDR1 GTSNPN and CDR2 SVGIG come from the germline V gene (reference sequence). V shed 3 bases and J 2 bases; nucleotides not matched to a gene: 9. In DNA, the CDR3 is TGTGCCTGGAGGGCCGCGGCTAGCGGGGGGCCCTACAATGAGCAGTTCTTC. Translation: CAWRAAASGGPYNEQFF.

The CDR3 reads CASSLVGGGSQETQYF. The CDR3 nucleotides read TGCGCCAGCAGCTTGGTCGGCGGGGGGTCACAAGAGACCCAGTACTTC. This chain joins TRBV5-1 and TRBJ2-5; 8 bases align to TRBD2. Trimming removed 0 bases from V and 2 bases from J; junction bases left unmatched: 6. The CDR3 length is 16 residues. Germline CDR1 reads SGHRS; CDR2 reads YFSETQ.

The chain is built from TRBV5-6 and TRBJ1-1; D not resolved. Per germline, CDR1 SGHDT and CDR2 YYEEEE. This CDR3 is built from 15 residues. V lost 5 bases, J lost 0 bases, and 14 bases lay in between. The CDR3 spells CASSPVGNMNTEAFF. Here the CDR3 DNA reads TGTGCCAGCAGTCCGGTGGGCAACATGAACACTGAAGCTTTCTTT.

The J gene is TRBJ1-3, the V gene TRBV28; D gene uncertain. CDR3 length: 17 residues. CDR1 is MDHEN, CDR2 SYDVKM, per germline. V was clipped by 2 bases and J by 4 bases, with 18 bases between them. CDR3 in DNA: TGTGCCAGCAGTTTAGGAGGAGGAAGACTGGGCGGAAACACCATATATTTT. Amino acids: CASSLGGGRLGGNTIYF.

The CDR3 reads CASSYARQSYGYTF. Here the CDR3 DNA reads TGTGCCAGCAGTTACGCGAGACAGAGCTATGGCTACACCTTC. The rearrangement uses TRBV6-5 and TRBJ1-2; D might be TRBD1 (5 bases). Germline lookup yields CDR1 MNHEY and CDR2 SVGAGI. Between the trimmed V and J ends, which lost 2 bases and 4 bases, there was a span of 11 bases. CDR3 size: 14 residues.

This clone was observed a handful of times. This chain joins TRBV27 and TRBJ1-2; TRBD1 matches 7 bases. V lost 7 bases to trimming and J lost 6 bases; unmatched junction nucleotides: 11. CDR3 length: 14 residues. The germline CDR1 and CDR2 sequences are MNHEY and SMNVEV (reference sequence). The CDR3 protein is CASTHSTGKDGYTF. CDR3 bases: TGTGCCAGCACCCATTCGACAGGGAAGGATGGCTACACCTTC.

The chain couples TRBV28 to TRBJ1-5; TRBD1 matches 7 bases. The J segment lost 6 bases and the V segment lost 6 bases, leaving 2 bases of the junction unmatched. This CDR3 comprises 12 residues. Germline CDR1 MDHEN, CDR2 SYDVKM. The CDR3 region has the DNA TGTGCCAGCAGGACAGGGTCTCAGCCCCAGCATTTT. Translating gives CASRTGSQPQHF.

The CDR3 loop is CATKLLNSGGSFAEAFF. The CDR3 region has the DNA TGTGCCACCAAGCTTCTGAACTCAGGGGGCAGTTTCGCTGAAGCTTTCTTT. The V call is TRBV15, the J call TRBJ1-1; 8 bases agree with TRBD1. Per germline, CDR1 LNHNV and CDR2 YYDKDF (reference sequence). V lost 7 bases to trimming and J lost 6 bases; unmatched junction nucleotides: 19. The CDR3 has 17 amino acids.

In DNA form, the CDR3 reads TGCGCCAGCAGCCTAGTTATAGCGGGGGAGACCCAGTACTTC. Translating gives CASSLVIAGETQYF. The chain uses TRBV4-3 and TRBJ2-5, with 8 bases fitting TRBD2. Germline CDR1 and CDR2: LGHNA and YSLEER. Losses at the gene ends were 4 bases for V and 5 bases for J; bases not matched to a gene: 6. The CDR3 covers 14 residues.

The chain combines TRBV28 with TRBJ2-7; D unresolved. CDR1 and CDR2 from the germline V gene are MDHEN and SYDVKM. This CDR3 contains 12 residues. V lost 3 bases and J lost 1, with 4 bases in between. The CDR3 DNA reads TGTGCCAGCAGTTTGAGTTCCTACGAGCAGTACTTC. Protein sequence: CASSLSSYEQYF.

The chain uses TRBV6-5 and TRBJ2-7, with D perhaps matching TRBD1 (5 bases). Trimming removed 2 bases from V and 3 bases from J, with 8 bases in between. The length of the CDR3 is 13 residues. In germline, CDR1 is MNHEY, CDR2 SVGAGI. The CDR3 here is CASSYTQGYEQYF. In DNA, the CDR3 is TGTGCCAGCAGTTACACCCAGGGCTACGAGCAGTACTTC.

The rearrangement uses TRBV12-3 or TRBV12-4 and TRBJ1-1; D remains ambiguous. V lost 4 bases and J 6 bases, leaving 12 bases between the germline ends. The CDR3 runs 13 residues. The CDR3 spells CASSSPRGAEAFF. The CDR3 DNA follows: TGTGCCAGCAGTTCCCCCCGGGGAGCTGAAGCTTTCTTT.